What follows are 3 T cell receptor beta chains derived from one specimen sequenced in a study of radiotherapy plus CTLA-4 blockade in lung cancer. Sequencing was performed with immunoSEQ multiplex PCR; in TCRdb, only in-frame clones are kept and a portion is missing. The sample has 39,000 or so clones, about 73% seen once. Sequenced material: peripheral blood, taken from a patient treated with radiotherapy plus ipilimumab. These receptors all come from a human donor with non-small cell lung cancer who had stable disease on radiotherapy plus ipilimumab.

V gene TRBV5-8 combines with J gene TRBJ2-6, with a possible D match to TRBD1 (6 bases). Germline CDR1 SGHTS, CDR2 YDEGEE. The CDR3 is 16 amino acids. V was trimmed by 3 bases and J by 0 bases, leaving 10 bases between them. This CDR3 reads CASSSGQTSGANVLTF. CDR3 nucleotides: TGTGCCAGCAGCTCCGGACAGACCTCTGGGGCCAACGTCCTGACTTTC.

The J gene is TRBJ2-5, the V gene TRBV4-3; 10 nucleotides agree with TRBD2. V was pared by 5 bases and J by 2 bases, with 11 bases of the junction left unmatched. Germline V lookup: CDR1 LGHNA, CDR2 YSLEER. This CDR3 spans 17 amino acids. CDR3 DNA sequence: TGCGCCAGCAGCAAAGCCTTAACTAGCGGGGATCAAGAGACCCAGTACTTC. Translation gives CASSKALTSGDQETQYF.

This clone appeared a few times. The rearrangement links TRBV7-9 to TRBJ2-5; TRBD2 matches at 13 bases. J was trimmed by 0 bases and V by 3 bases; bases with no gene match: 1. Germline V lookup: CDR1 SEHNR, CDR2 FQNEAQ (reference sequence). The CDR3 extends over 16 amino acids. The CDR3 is CASSLGLAGNQETQYF. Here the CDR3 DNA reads TGTGCCAGCAGCTTGGGACTAGCGGGGAACCAAGAGACCCAGTACTTC.